A single sample gave rise to the 22 T cell receptor beta chains below, sequenced in a study of shared clonotypes between healthy human individuals. TCRdb's table, derived via immunoSEQ multiplex PCR, lists solely in-frame clones and lacks some. Of about 1,500,000 clones in the sample, 96% are singletons; the top ten hold roughly 1.1%. Sequenced sample: naive CD4+ T cells sorted from blood. Subset reported: CD45RA+ positively selected. The receptors were sampled from a young man in good health.

V and J are TRBV18 and TRBJ1-5; D unclear. The germline V and J ends were trimmed by 2 bases and 7 bases, with 9 bases remaining between them. The germline V gene has CDR1 KGHSH and CDR2 LQKENI. The CDR3 loop spans 13 amino acids. In nucleotides, the CDR3 is TGTGCCAGCTCACCATCGCGGGTACAGCCCCAGCATTTT. Protein sequence: CASSPSRVQPQHF.

The CDR3 loop is CASSVEGQPTDTQYF. CDR3 coding DNA: TGTGCCAGCAGCGTAGAGGGGCAGCCCACAGATACGCAGTATTTT. The rearrangement uses TRBV9 and TRBJ2-3, with D possibly TRBD1 on 5 matching bases. Germline CDR1 reads SGDLS; CDR2 reads YYNGEE. CDR3 length: 15 residues. The ends were cut back, 0 bases at V and 2 bases at J, with 10 bases in the middle.

The gene calls are TRBV19 and TRBJ2-7, with TRBD1 matching over 7 bases. This CDR3 has 15 residues. Germline V gives CDR1 LNHDA, CDR2 SQIVND (reference sequence). V lost 4 bases, J lost 4 bases, and 10 bases stayed unmatched. The CDR3 protein is CASSNYRGSLYEQYF. The DNA of the CDR3 is TGTGCCAGTAGTAATTACAGGGGTTCGTTATACGAGCAGTACTTC.

The DNA of the CDR3 is TGTGCCAGCAGTACCCGGGGAGGGAACACCGGGGAGCTGTTTTTT. Its protein is CASSTRGGNTGELFF. The chain links TRBV27 to TRBJ2-2; D is possibly TRBD2 (6 bases). Trimming pared 5 bases from V and 1 base from J, leaving 11 bases between. Germline CDR1 is MNHEY and CDR2 is SMNVEV (reference sequence). The CDR3 is 15 amino acids.

This rearrangement joins TRBV4-1 to TRBJ1-5; unclear D gene. Per the germline V gene, CDR1 is MGHRA and CDR2 is YSYEKL. The CDR3 has 16 amino acids. Deletions cut 0 bases from V and 4 bases from J, with 13 bases between. DNA for the CDR3: TGCGCCAGCAGCCAAGATCACGGGCAGCGTAATCAGCCCCAGCATTTT. As protein: CASSQDHGQRNQPQHF.

This clone was seen once. V is TRBV7-2 and J is TRBJ2-7, with 7 bases identical to TRBD1. The germline V gene encodes CDR1 SGHTA and CDR2 FQGNSA. This CDR3 region has 16 residues. The junction had 14 bases not matched to a gene; V was cut back by 5 bases and J by 4 bases. CDR3 DNA sequence: TGTGCCAGCAGCCCAATCCTAGGGGGCACGGAATACGAGCAGTACTTC. It specifies CASSPILGGTEYEQYF.

V and J are TRBV7-3 and TRBJ2-1, with a possible D match to TRBD2 (5 bases). With 2 bases removed from V and 10 bases from J, the gap between germline ends came to 15 bases. Germline CDR1 SGHTA, CDR2 FQGTGA. The CDR3 sequence is 14 residues long. The DNA of the CDR3 is TGTGCCAGCAGCTTAGTTAGGTCGGAGCGGGAGCAGTTCTTC. It is translated as CASSLVRSEREQFF.

The chain is built from TRBV5-6 and TRBJ2-1; tentatively, D is TRBD2 (6 bases). There are 15 residues in the CDR3. The V end was cut by 3 bases, the J end by 10 bases, with 20 bases between. Germline CDR1 SGHDT, CDR2 YYEEEE. In DNA form, the CDR3 reads TGTGCCAGCAGCTCGGACTACCACTTGGCGACAGAGCAGTTCTTC. Protein sequence: CASSSDYHLATEQFF. Full variable domain (missing parts from reference TRBV5-6 and TRBJ2-1): DAGVTQSPTHLIKTRGQQVTLRCSPKSGHDTVSWYQQALGQGPQFIFQYYEEEERQRGNFPDRFSGHQFPNYSSELNVNALLLGDSALYLCASSSDYHLATEQFFGPGTRLTVL.

This chain's CDR3 is CASSFQDNTEAFF. The CDR3 DNA is TGCGCCAGCAGCTTCCAGGACAACACTGAAGCTTTCTTT. This chain connects TRBV5-1 to TRBJ1-1; D uncertain. The V end was cut by 2 bases, the J end by 2 bases, with 7 bases between. CDR1 is SGHRS, CDR2 YFSETQ, per germline. The CDR3 sequence is 13 residues long.

Concerning this clone itself: Other DNA sequences in the same sample also yield this CDR3. The chain links TRBV2 to TRBJ2-5; perhaps TRBD2 as D (6 bases). Germline CDR1 is SNHLY and CDR2 is FYNNEI. The CDR3 totals 14 residues. V was trimmed by 4 bases and J by 2 bases, leaving 11 bases between them. The CDR3 coding sequence is TGTGCCAGCAGTGGCGGGACCTATCAAGAGACCCAGTACTTC. Translating gives CASSGGTYQETQYF.

The rearrangement links TRBV28 to TRBJ1-5; D perhaps matches TRBD1 (6 bases). The CDR3 runs to 14 residues. V was pared by 3 bases and J by 4 bases, with 10 bases between. The V gene's germline CDR1 is MDHEN and CDR2 SYDVKM. CDR3 nucleotides: TGTGCCAGCAGTTTCTTCCAGGGGAATCAGCCCCAGCATTTT. It is translated as CASSFFQGNQPQHF.

On this clone: This CDR3 is also generated by other DNA sequences in the sample. The gene calls are TRBV5-1 and TRBJ2-7; 9 nucleotides line up with TRBD2. Germline CDR1 is SGHRS and CDR2 is YFSETQ. Losses at the gene ends were 0 bases for V and 7 bases for J; bases not matched to a gene: 8. This CDR3 spans 15 amino acids. The CDR3 nucleotides are TGCGCCAGCAGCTTGGCCGGCGGGAGGGCTGGAGAGCAGTACTTC. Amino acids: CASSLAGGRAGEQYF.

V is TRBV5-1 and J is TRBJ2-1; no reliable D call. Germline V gene sequence: CDR1 SGHRS, CDR2 YFSETQ. V was cut by 4 bases and J by 2 bases, with 19 bases left in between. The CDR3 runs to 17 residues. CDR3 protein: CASSPITRRSPYNEQFF. As DNA, the CDR3 is TGCGCCAGCAGCCCTATCACCCGACGGAGCCCCTACAATGAGCAGTTCTTC. Together with reference TRBV5-1 and TRBJ2-1, the CDR3 gives the full variable domain: KAGVTQTPRYLIKTRGQQVTLSCSPISGHRSVSWYQQTPGQGLQFLFEYFSETQRNKGNFPGRFSGRQFSNSRSEMNVSTLELGDSALYLCASSPITRRSPYNEQFFGPGTRLTVL.

The chain employs TRBV18 and TRBJ2-5; possibly TRBD2 for D (5 bases). The CDR3 runs to 11 residues. Trimming pared 8 bases from V and 5 bases from J, leaving 9 bases between. The germline V gene has CDR1 KGHSH and CDR2 LQKENI. In nucleotides, the CDR3 is TGTGCCAGCACCCGAGGGGAGACCCAGTACTTC. This translates into CASTRGETQYF.

Worth noting for this clone: Distinct nucleotide sequences in the sample also encode this CDR3. The chain joins TRBV5-1 to TRBJ2-1; 13 bases align to TRBD2. The length of the CDR3 is 15 residues. V shed 3 bases and J 7 bases; nucleotides not matched to a gene: 4. The V gene's germline CDR1 is SGHRS and CDR2 YFSETQ. The CDR3 bases are TGCGCCAGCAGCTCGGGACTAGCGGGATCGAATGAGCAGTTCTTC. This codes for CASSSGLAGSNEQFF. The whole variable domain, filled in from reference TRBV5-1 and TRBJ2-1, reads KAGVTQTPRYLIKTRGQQVTLSCSPISGHRSVSWYQQTPGQGLQFLFEYFSETQRNKGNFPGRFSGRQFSNSRSEMNVSTLELGDSALYLCASSSGLAGSNEQFFGPGTRLTVL.

V gene TRBV15 combines with J gene TRBJ1-1; no firm D call. Trimming pared 0 bases from V and 5 bases from J, leaving 10 bases between. In germline, CDR1 is LNHNV, CDR2 YYDKDF (reference sequence). The CDR3 runs 14 residues. CDR3 coding DNA: TGTGCCACCAGCAGAGATAGGAGATGGACTGAAGCTTTCTTT. This translates into CATSRDRRWTEAFF. Full variable domain (missing parts from reference TRBV15 and TRBJ1-1): DAMVIQNPRYQVTQFGKPVTLSCSQTLNHNVMYWYQQKSSQAPKLLFHYYDKDFNNEADTPDNFQSRRPNTSFCFLDIRSPGLGDTAMYLCATSRDRRWTEAFFGQGTRLTVV.

The V gene is TRBV6-6, the J gene TRBJ1-5, with D perhaps TRBD1 (5 bases). CDR3 length: 13 residues. Per the germline V gene, CDR1 is MNHNY and CDR2 is SVGAGI (reference sequence). V lost 10 bases and J 13 bases, leaving 23 bases between the germline ends. CDR3 bases: TGTGCCACGCAATTCCGGGACGGCTTTCTTCAGCATTTT. Residues: CATQFRDGFLQHF.

The CDR3 protein is CASSSDREYYEQYF. DNA of the CDR3: TGTGCCAGCAGCTCTGACAGGGAGTACTACGAGCAGTACTTC. The chain links TRBV28 to TRBJ2-7; 7 positions agree with TRBD1. This CDR3 region has 14 residues. The germline gives CDR1 MDHEN, CDR2 SYDVKM. V was pared by 6 bases and J by 3 bases, with 8 bases of the junction left unmatched.

The chain employs TRBV4-3 and TRBJ2-1, with TRBD2 identical over 10 bases. The CDR3 is 16 amino acids. The germline gives CDR1 LGHNA, CDR2 YSLEER. V gave up 0 bases and J gave up 7 bases; unmatched junction bases: 6. The DNA of the CDR3 is TGCGCCAGCAGCCAAGACGGTAGCGGGAGGTTTAATGAGCAGTTCTTC. Residues: CASSQDGSGRFNEQFF.

A word on this clone: Within the sample, other DNA sequences also encode this same CDR3. V usage is TRBV7-2 and J usage is TRBJ1-1; possible D gene TRBD1, 6 bases. The germline V gene encodes CDR1 SGHTA and CDR2 FQGNSA. V dropped 5 bases and J dropped 1 base, with 8 bases sitting between them. The CDR3 has 13 amino acids. The CDR3 DNA is TGTGCCAGCAGCCTACAGGGGAACACTGAAGCTTTCTTT. This sequence encodes CASSLQGNTEAFF.

This rearrangement joins TRBV9 to TRBJ2-6, with 8 bases that match TRBD1. The junction had 5 bases not matched to a gene; V was cut back by 1 base and J by 2 bases. The CDR3 contains 17 residues. From germline, CDR1 is SGDLS and CDR2 YYNGEE. The CDR3 bases are TGTGCCAGCAGCGTAAGTGGACAGGGACCTGGGGCCAACGTCCTGACTTTC. It codes for CASSVSGQGPGANVLTF.

V usage is TRBV6-1 and J usage is TRBJ2-1; possible D gene TRBD1, 6 bases. The CDR3 spans 12 residues. Germline CDR1 reads MNHNS; CDR2 reads SASEGT. With 11 bases removed from V and 2 bases from J, the gap between germline ends came to 10 bases. In DNA, the CDR3 is TGTGCCGCGACAGGTACCTACAATGAGCAGTTCTTC. It specifies CAATGTYNEQFF.